A single sample is the source of the 19 T cell receptor beta chains below, sequenced in a study of T cell responses to AZD1222 COVID-19 vaccine. TCRdb keeps only in-frame clones here, not all; method: immunoSEQ multiplex PCR. Seen here are about 120,000 clones, roughly 87% observed once, and the top ten hold around 2.5%. The specimen comprised peripheral blood, sampled 28 days after the second AZD1222 dose. All receptors derive from an adult who received the AZD1222 COVID-19 vaccine.

The gene calls are TRBV6-5 and TRBJ1-1; D possibly corresponds to TRBD1 (5 bases). Between the trimmed V and J ends, which lost 7 bases and 9 bases, there was a span of 15 bases. Germline V CDR1 and CDR2: MNHEY, SVGAGI. This CDR3 region has 12 residues. CDR3 sequence (DNA): TGTGCCAGCACCACCAATTGGGGCCAAGCTTTCTTT. Its translation: CASTTNWGQAFF.

This rearrangement joins TRBV19 to TRBJ1-4, with 8 bases identical to TRBD1. The CDR3 length is 14 residues. V was clipped by 5 bases and J by 7 bases; unmatched bases: 6. Germline V gene data show CDR1 as LNHDA and CDR2 as SQIVND (reference sequence). CDR3 region: CASSSSDRVEKLFF. The CDR3 DNA is TGTGCCAGTAGTTCGTCGGACAGGGTTGAAAAACTGTTTTTT.

The chain combines TRBV6-5 with TRBJ2-3; D not certain. V lost 0 bases and J 0 bases, leaving 7 bases between the germline ends. Germline assignment: CDR1 MNHEY and CDR2 SVGAGI. The CDR3 length is 15 residues. The CDR3 reads CASSYSGGSTDTQYF. The CDR3 DNA sequence: TGTGCCAGCAGTTACTCGGGCGGTAGCACAGATACGCAGTATTTT.

This chain joins TRBV7-2 and TRBJ1-6; the D gene is possibly TRBD1 (5 bases). The CDR3 is 15 residues long. V dropped 2 bases and J dropped 8 bases, with 13 bases sitting between them. Germline assignment: CDR1 SGHTA and CDR2 FQGNSA. The CDR3 loop reads CASSLLTRADSPLHF. The CDR3 DNA follows: TGTGCCAGCAGCTTATTGACCAGGGCTGATTCACCCCTCCACTTT.

The genes are TRBV5-4 and TRBJ1-1, with a tentative D call TRBD1 (5 bases). Germline assignment: CDR1 SGHNT and CDR2 YYREEE (reference sequence). This CDR3 has 14 amino acids. V lost 3 bases to trimming and J lost 1 base, with 10 bases between them. CDR3 residues: CASSSGPRNTEAFF. For the CDR3, the DNA is TGTGCCAGCAGCTCGGGACCCAGGAACACTGAAGCTTTCTTT.

V and J are TRBV4-3 and TRBJ1-2, with 7 bases that match TRBD1. Germline CDR1 reads LGHNA; CDR2 reads YSLEER. The CDR3 loop spans 12 amino acids. V gave up 7 bases and J gave up 8 bases; unmatched junction bases: 7. The CDR3: CASTSGGAGYTF. The CDR3 region has the DNA TGCGCCAGCACCTCAGGGGGGGCAGGCTACACCTTC.

This chain joins TRBV18 and TRBJ1-2; D is unresolved. Germline V gene lookup returns CDR1 KGHSH and CDR2 LQKENI. The CDR3 is made up of 15 amino acids. The ends were cut back, 5 bases at V and 2 bases at J, with 15 bases in the middle. CDR3 residues: CASSSTASPNYGYTF. The CDR3 nucleotides are TGTGCCAGCTCATCAACGGCCTCCCCGAACTATGGCTACACCTTC. The variable domain in full, with the rest retrieved from reference TRBV18 and TRBJ1-2, is NAGVMQNPRHLVRRRGQEARLRCSPMKGHSHVYWYRQLPEEGLKFMVYLQKENIIDESGMPKERFSAEFPKEGPSILRIQQVVRGDSAAYFCASSSTASPNYGYTFGSGTRLTVV.

This clone was observed a handful of times. This chain uses TRBV4-3 with TRBJ1-4; a weak D match, TRBD1 (5 bases). The CDR3 runs to 16 residues. CDR1 LGHNA and CDR2 YSLEER come from the germline V gene. V was trimmed by 4 bases and J by 6 bases, leaving 18 bases between them. CDR3 DNA: TGCGCCAGCAGCCCGTTGTTAGGGGAAGGGGATGAAAAACTGTTTTTT. This translates into CASSPLLGEGDEKLFF.

This rearrangement joins TRBV12-5 to TRBJ2-6, with D unclear. Germline lookup yields CDR1 LGHNT and CDR2 FRNRAP. This CDR3 is 13 amino acids long. The V gene lost 7 bases and the J gene lost 0 bases, with 4 bases spanning the gap. The CDR3 DNA follows: TGTGCTAGTGCCGACTCTGGGGCCAACGTCCTGACTTTC. As protein: CASADSGANVLTF.

The chain has TRBV7-2 and TRBJ1-1, with D possibly TRBD1 on 6 matching bases. The V end lost 3 bases, the J end lost 2 bases, and 13 bases lay between the germline ends. This CDR3 is built from 15 residues. Germline assignment: CDR1 SGHTA and CDR2 FQGNSA. DNA of the CDR3: TGTGCCAGCAGCTTGGTGGGGGCGCGAAACACTGAAGCTTTCTTT. Its translation: CASSLVGARNTEAFF.

V usage is TRBV6-2 or TRBV6-3 and J usage is TRBJ1-1; D remains ambiguous. This CDR3 region has 13 residues. V lost 5 bases and J lost 0, with 7 bases in between. In germline, CDR1 is MNHEY, CDR2 SVGEGT. The CDR3 DNA follows: TGTGCCAGCAGTCTAGTAGTGAACACTGAAGCTTTCTTT. It is translated as CASSLVVNTEAFF.

This chain's CDR3 is CASRAQLGYTF. The DNA for the CDR3 is TGTGCCAGCAGGGCCCAGCTTGGCTACACCTTC. The rearrangement joins TRBV2 to TRBJ1-2; D not certain. Trimming shortened V by 6 bases and J by 7 bases, and 9 bases separated the two germline ends. CDR1 SNHLY and CDR2 FYNNEI come from the germline V gene. The CDR3 sequence is 11 residues long. Supplemented by reference TRBV2 and TRBJ1-2, the full variable domain reads EPEVTQTPSHQVTQMGQEVILRCVPISNHLYFYWYRQILGQKVEFLVSFYNNEISEKSEIFDDQFSVERPDGSNFTLKIRSTKLEDSAMYFCASRAQLGYTFGSGTRLTVV.

Here the CDR3 DNA reads TGTGCCAGCAGCTTAGGCCCCGGGACCATTGTGAATACGCAGTATTTT. Protein: CASSLGPGTIVNTQYF. This chain links TRBV11-1 with TRBJ2-3; D possibly uses TRBD1 or TRBD2 (5 bases each). Germline CDR1 and CDR2: SGHAT and FQDESV (reference sequence). V gave up 1 base and J gave up 7 bases, with 18 bases separating them. CDR3 size: 16 residues.

Details on this clone: Other DNA sequences in this specimen translate into the identical CDR3. The J gene is TRBJ1-4, the V gene TRBV5-1, with 8 nucleotides matching TRBD1. Germline CDR1 reads SGHRS; CDR2 reads YFSETQ. V dropped 4 bases and J dropped 5; count of bases not matched to a gene: 7. The CDR3 runs 15 residues. The CDR3 spells CASSLRTGNNEKLFF. In nucleotides, the CDR3 is TGCGCCAGCAGCCTACGGACAGGGAACAATGAAAAACTGTTTTTT.

V is TRBV28 and J is TRBJ2-3; 7 nucleotides match TRBD2. The V gene end was trimmed by 2 bases and the J gene end by 3 bases; junction bases not matched to a gene: 8. CDR1 MDHEN and CDR2 SYDVKM come from the germline V gene. The CDR3 covers 16 residues. CDR3 loop: CASSLDLAGGTDTQYF. Here the CDR3 DNA reads TGTGCCAGCAGTTTAGATTTAGCCGGGGGGACAGATACGCAGTATTTT.

This clone was observed a handful of times. The chain joins TRBV7-9 to TRBJ1-1; tentatively, D is TRBD1 (5 bases). The CDR3 totals 13 residues. Trimming took off 4 bases at V and 6 bases at J, with 12 bases between the two ends. Germline CDR1 SEHNR, CDR2 FQNEAQ (reference sequence). The CDR3 DNA follows: TGTGCCAGCAGCTCCCGACAGCATCCTGAAGCTTTCTTT. Translating gives CASSSRQHPEAFF.

This clone was found a few times. The chain uses TRBV5-1 and TRBJ1-2; D possibly corresponds to TRBD1 (6 bases). The germline V and J ends were trimmed by 4 bases and 1 base, with 11 bases remaining between them. Germline loops: CDR1 SGHRS, CDR2 YFSETQ. This CDR3 has 14 amino acids. CDR3 DNA: TGCGCCAGCAGCCAGGGACAAATTAACTATGGCTACACCTTC. Amino acids: CASSQGQINYGYTF. Based on the CDR3 plus reference TRBV5-1 and TRBJ1-2, the full variable domain is KAGVTQTPRYLIKTRGQQVTLSCSPISGHRSVSWYQQTPGQGLQFLFEYFSETQRNKGNFPGRFSGRQFSNSRSEMNVSTLELGDSALYLCASSQGQINYGYTFGSGTRLTVV.

The chain carries TRBV11-2 and TRBJ1-4; tentatively, D is TRBD1 (5 bases). Germline V lookup: CDR1 SGHAT, CDR2 FQNNGV. This CDR3 is 16 amino acids long. The V and J ends lost 4 bases and 7 bases respectively, with 19 bases between them. As DNA, the CDR3 is TGTGCCAGCAGCTCGAGCCCCCCAGGGCTAAGTGAAAAACTGTTTTTT. It specifies CASSSSPPGLSEKLFF.

The V and J genes are TRBV11-3 and TRBJ2-1; the D gene is possibly TRBD2 (5 bases). V was cut by 5 bases and J by 5 bases, with 16 bases left in between. CDR3 length: 15 amino acids. The germline V gene encodes CDR1 SGHNT and CDR2 YENEEA. The CDR3 region has the DNA TGTGCCAGCAGCGCTATAGAGGGAGAACACAATGAGCAGTTCTTC. Translating gives CASSAIEGEHNEQFF.